This T cell receptor beta chain was sequenced during a study of cytomegalovirus exposure and HLA in healthy donors. The length of the CDR3 is 14 residues. Germline CDR1 reads SGHRS; CDR2 reads YFSETQ. The V and J ends lost 6 bases and 4 bases respectively, with 16 bases between them. 13 Jbeta primers and 60 Vbeta primers were used for the PCR. This table comes from immunoSEQ multiplex PCR, and its TCRdb copy is limited to in-frame clones, with some not included. Of some 120,000 clones listed, 80% are singletons. Sequenced: PBMCs. The sequence came from a young man in good health and CMV-seropositive. The J gene is TRBJ2-5, the V gene TRBV5-1; D perhaps matches TRBD1 (6 bases). For the CDR3, the DNA is TGCGCCAGCACAAAAGACAGGAGACGAGAGACCCAGTACTTC. Its protein product is CASTKDRRRETQYF.